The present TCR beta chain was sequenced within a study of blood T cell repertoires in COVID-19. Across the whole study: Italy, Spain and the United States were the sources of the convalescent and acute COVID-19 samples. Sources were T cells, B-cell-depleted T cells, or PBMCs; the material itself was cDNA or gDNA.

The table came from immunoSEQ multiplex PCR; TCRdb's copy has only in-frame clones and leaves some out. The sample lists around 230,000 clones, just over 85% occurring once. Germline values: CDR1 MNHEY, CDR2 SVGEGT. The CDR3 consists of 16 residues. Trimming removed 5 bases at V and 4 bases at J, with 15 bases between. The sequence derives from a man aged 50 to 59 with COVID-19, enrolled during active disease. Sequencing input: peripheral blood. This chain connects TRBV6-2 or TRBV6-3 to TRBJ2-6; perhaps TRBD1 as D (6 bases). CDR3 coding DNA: TGTGCCAGCAGTAACGACAGGATACCGGGGGCCAACGTCCTGACTTTC. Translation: CASSNDRIPGANVLTF.